This is a list of T cell receptor beta chains from one sample in a study of blood T cell repertoires in COVID-19. Sequencing was performed with immunoSEQ multiplex PCR; in TCRdb, only in-frame clones are kept and a portion is missing. The data contain about 76,000 clones, roughly 85% of them singletons. Sample: peripheral blood. The receptors originated from a man between 60 and 75 years old with COVID-19, enrolled during active disease. The CDR3 runs from the conserved cysteine through the conserved F or W. A D gene is named only where the DNA matches it firmly. Size values are once, few and many counts, or a class for expanded clones, and some rows have none.

length: 16
size: NA
V: TRBV25-1
J: TRBJ1-4
D: NA
DNA: TGTGCCAGCAGTGAGTCAGGGGTGGGAACTAATGAAAAACTGTTTTTT
CDR3: CASSESGVGTNEKLFF

length: 15
size: NA
V: TRBV5-1
J: TRBJ2-7
D: TRBD2
DNA: TGCGCCAGCAGCCGGGGGGAAGGGCTAACCTACGAGCAGTACTTC
CDR3: CASSRGEGLTYEQYF

length: 11
size: NA
V: TRBV30
J: TRBJ1-1
D: NA
DNA: TGTGCCTGGAGTGTCGGAGGAATGGCTTTCTTT
CDR3: CAWSVGGMAFF

length: 16
size: NA
V: TRBV2
J: TRBJ2-4
D: TRBD1
DNA: TGTGCCAGCAGTGCTCTAGGCAGGGGGTCCCAAAACATTCAGTACTTC
CDR3: CASSALGRGSQNIQYF

length: 13
size: NA
V: TRBV29-1
J: TRBJ1-1
D: TRBD1
DNA: TGCAGCGTTGAAGGGGACAGGAGGACTGAAGCTTTCTTT
CDR3: CSVEGDRRTEAFF

length: 16
size: NA
V: TRBV4-1
J: TRBJ2-7
D: NA
DNA: TGCGCCAGCAGCCAAGCTAGCTTTGGCACCAGGAACGAGCAGTACTTC
CDR3: CASSQASFGTRNEQYF

length: 16
size: few
V: TRBV6-7
J: TRBJ2-7
D: TRBD2
DNA: TGTGCCAGCAGCACGACTAGCGGGAGGTTCGCTTACGAGCAGTACTTC
CDR3: CASSTTSGRFAYEQYF

length: 15
size: few
V: TRBV7-9
J: TRBJ1-3
D: NA
DNA: TGTGCCAGCAGCGCCACAGGGTTGGCTGGAAACACCATATATTTT
CDR3: CASSATGLAGNTIYF

length: 11
size: few
V: TRBV3-1/TRBV3-2
J: TRBJ2-1
D: NA
DNA: TGTGCCAGCAGCCCCCTCAATGAGCAGTTCTTC
CDR3: CASSPLNEQFF

length: 15
size: NA
V: TRBV30
J: TRBJ1-2
D: NA
DNA: TGTGCCTGGAGTCCAGGACACCCCGTTAACTATGGCTACACCTTC
CDR3: CAWSPGHPVNYGYTF

length: 17
size: NA
V: TRBV11-2
J: TRBJ2-1
D: TRBD2
DNA: TGTGCCAGCAGCTTACGTCGACTAGCGGGAGTGGTCCATGAGCAGTTCTTC
CDR3: CASSLRRLAGVVHEQFF

length: 15
size: NA
V: TRBV2
J: TRBJ1-2
D: NA
DNA: TGTGCCAGCAGTGAATCTGGGGCCGATAACTATGGCTACACCTTC
CDR3: CASSESGADNYGYTF

length: 15
size: NA
V: TRBV7-3
J: TRBJ2-1
D: TRBD2
DNA: TGTGCCAGCAGCGTCACTAGCGGGAAATACAATGAGCAGTTCTTC
CDR3: CASSVTSGKYNEQFF

length: 14
size: NA
V: TRBV25-1
J: TRBJ2-3
D: NA
DNA: TGTGCCAGCAGGGGCAGGTTATCCACAGATACGCAGTATTTT
CDR3: CASRGRLSTDTQYF

length: 14
size: once
V: TRBV29-1
J: TRBJ2-2
D: NA
DNA: TGCAGCGTTCGACGGAGTGGTAACACCGGGGAGCTGTTTTTT
CDR3: CSVRRSGNTGELFF

length: 13
size: once
V: TRBV12-3/TRBV12-4
J: TRBJ1-1
D: NA
DNA: TGTGCCAGCAGTCTATTACGAGGCGCTGAAGCTTTCTTT
CDR3: CASSLLRGAEAFF

length: 15
size: NA
V: TRBV5-1
J: TRBJ2-7
D: TRBD1
DNA: TGCGCCAGCAGCGTAACAGGGGTCCTTTCCTCCGAGCAGTACTTC
CDR3: CASSVTGVLSSEQYF

length: 14
size: NA
V: TRBV6-5
J: TRBJ1-4
D: NA
DNA: TGTGCCAGCAGGAGCGGACTCCGTAATGAAAAACTGTTTTTT
CDR3: CASRSGLRNEKLFF

length: 14
size: NA
V: TRBV7-9
J: TRBJ2-7
D: TRBD2
DNA: TGTGCCAGCAGCTTAAGTAGCGGGAGCGACGAGCAGTACTTC
CDR3: CASSLSSGSDEQYF

length: 14
size: NA
V: TRBV30
J: TRBJ1-5
D: NA
DNA: TGTGCCTGGAGTGTCCAGGGGAGCAATCAGCCCCAGCATTTT
CDR3: CAWSVQGSNQPQHF

length: 14
size: NA
V: TRBV11-3
J: TRBJ2-3
D: TRBD1
DNA: TGTGCCAGCAGCTTAGTAGGGGGCGCAAATACGCAGTATTTT
CDR3: CASSLVGGANTQYF

length: 13
size: few
V: TRBV19
J: TRBJ2-7
D: NA
DNA: TGTGCCAGTAGTATGGTGACAGGATACGAGCAGTACTTC
CDR3: CASSMVTGYEQYF

length: 20
size: NA
V: TRBV6-2/TRBV6-3
J: TRBJ2-4
D: TRBD2
DNA: TGTGCCAGCAGTTACTTGTTTAGGCGGGAGCGGCCCATAGCCAAAAACATTCAGTACTTC
CDR3: CASSYLFRRERPIAKNIQYF

length: 16
size: NA
V: TRBV5-1
J: TRBJ1-4
D: TRBD1
DNA: TGCGCCAGCAGCAGTGGATGGGGACAGGGGGGTGAAAAACTGTTTTTT
CDR3: CASSSGWGQGGEKLFF

length: 13
size: NA
V: TRBV28
J: TRBJ1-5
D: NA
DNA: TGTGCCAGCATGGGGCAGAACAATCAGCCCCAGCATTTT
CDR3: CASMGQNNQPQHF

length: 15
size: NA
V: TRBV6-5
J: TRBJ1-6
D: TRBD1
DNA: TGTGCCAGCAGTCCCGGGACAGGGAGGAATTCACCCCTCCACTTT
CDR3: CASSPGTGRNSPLHF

length: 17
size: NA
V: TRBV6-1
J: TRBJ2-7
D: NA
DNA: TGTGCCAGCAGTGTCTCGAGTTTAGGGACAAATCCCTACGAGCAGTACTTC
CDR3: CASSVSSLGTNPYEQYF

length: 15
size: NA
V: TRBV6-5
J: TRBJ1-2
D: TRBD1
DNA: TGTGCCAGCAGTTACGACCACAGGGGGGCCAGGGGCTACACCTTC
CDR3: CASSYDHRGARGYTF

length: 12
size: NA
V: TRBV6-5
J: TRBJ2-7
D: NA
DNA: TGTGCCAGCAGTACGACAGCCTACGAGCAGTACTTC
CDR3: CASSTTAYEQYF

length: 15
size: NA
V: TRBV5-1
J: TRBJ1-2
D: TRBD1
DNA: TGCGCCAGCAGCTTCCGGACAGGTACCAACTATGGCTACACCTTC
CDR3: CASSFRTGTNYGYTF

length: 12
size: NA
V: TRBV28
J: TRBJ2-1
D: NA
DNA: TGTGCCAGCAGTTTAGTTTCTAGGGGGCAGTTCTTC
CDR3: CASSLVSRGQFF

length: 13
size: NA
V: TRBV10-1
J: TRBJ2-3
D: TRBD2
DNA: TGCGCCAGCAGTGAGATTACGGGGGGAACGCAGTATTTT
CDR3: CASSEITGGTQYF

length: 15
size: NA
V: TRBV9
J: TRBJ2-7
D: NA
DNA: TGTGCCAGCAGCGTATCACCAGGGGGGAGAGACGAGCAGTACTTC
CDR3: CASSVSPGGRDEQYF

length: 19
size: NA
V: TRBV11-2
J: TRBJ2-2
D: NA
DNA: TGTGCCAGCAGCTTAGAGGGAGGAGGGGGCCGTTCGAACACCGGGGAGCTGTTTTTT
CDR3: CASSLEGGGGRSNTGELFF

length: 16
size: NA
V: TRBV18
J: TRBJ2-5
D: NA
DNA: TGTGCCAGCTCACCCCTCAGCGGGACACTCCAAGAGACCCAGTACTTC
CDR3: CASSPLSGTLQETQYF

length: 15
size: NA
V: TRBV28
J: TRBJ2-3
D: TRBD2
DNA: TGTGCCAGCAGACTAGCGGGGGCGACCACAGATACGCAGTATTTT
CDR3: CASRLAGATTDTQYF

length: 12
size: NA
V: TRBV6-5
J: TRBJ2-7
D: NA
DNA: TGTGCCAGCACCCGAGACAGGAACGAGCAGTACTTC
CDR3: CASTRDRNEQYF

length: 16
size: few
V: TRBV11-2
J: TRBJ2-3
D: TRBD2
DNA: TGTGCCAGCAGCTCACGACTAGCGGTGGGCACAGATACGCAGTATTTT
CDR3: CASSSRLAVGTDTQYF

length: 12
size: NA
V: TRBV12-3/TRBV12-4
J: TRBJ2-2
D: TRBD1
DNA: TGTGCCAGCGGAACAGGGGACGGGGAGCTGTTTTTT
CDR3: CASGTGDGELFF

length: 16
size: NA
V: TRBV10-3
J: TRBJ2-2
D: TRBD1
DNA: TGTGCCATCAGCCGACAGGGGGTGATAAACACCGGGGAGCTGTTTTTT
CDR3: CAISRQGVINTGELFF

length: 13
size: NA
V: TRBV4-2
J: TRBJ2-7
D: TRBD2
DNA: TGTGCCAGCAGCGCGGGACTAGTGGCCGAGCAGTATTTC
CDR3: CASSAGLVAEQYF

length: 12
size: NA
V: TRBV3-1/TRBV3-2
J: TRBJ1-2
D: NA
DNA: TGTGCCAGCAGCCAAGACCAATATGGCTACACCTTC
CDR3: CASSQDQYGYTF

length: 15
size: NA
V: TRBV28
J: TRBJ1-5
D: NA
DNA: TGTGCCAGCAGGACCAGGACAGAGAACAATCAGCCCCAGCATTTT
CDR3: CASRTRTENNQPQHF

length: 16
size: NA
V: TRBV27
J: TRBJ2-3
D: TRBD1
DNA: TGTGCCAGCAGTTTGGGGACAGGTTCTAGCACAGATACGCAGTATTTT
CDR3: CASSLGTGSSTDTQYF

length: 13
size: NA
V: TRBV7-9
J: TRBJ1-6
D: NA
DNA: TGTGCCAGCAGCTTAGTATTGAATTCACCCCTCCACTTT
CDR3: CASSLVLNSPLHF

length: 13
size: NA
V: TRBV5-6
J: TRBJ1-2
D: TRBD1
DNA: TGTGCCAGCAGCCATAGACAGGGGATCGGCTACACCTTC
CDR3: CASSHRQGIGYTF

length: 16
size: NA
V: TRBV28
J: TRBJ2-1
D: TRBD2
DNA: TGTGCCAGCAGTTTGGCTAGCGGGAGGGCCGGCAATGAGCAGTTCTTC
CDR3: CASSLASGRAGNEQFF

length: 15
size: NA
V: TRBV7-9
J: TRBJ2-3
D: TRBD2
DNA: TGTGCCAGCACCCTGACTAGCGGGGGCCCAGATACGCAGTATTTT
CDR3: CASTLTSGGPDTQYF

length: 15
size: NA
V: TRBV19
J: TRBJ1-6
D: TRBD1
DNA: TGTGCCAGTAGTATAACAGGGGGGAAATATTCACCCCTCCACTTT
CDR3: CASSITGGKYSPLHF

length: 14
size: NA
V: TRBV18
J: TRBJ2-5
D: NA
DNA: TGTGCCACCAATCGGGCGGGAAGAACGGAGACCCAGTACTTC
CDR3: CATNRAGRTETQYF

length: 15
size: once
V: TRBV13
J: TRBJ2-7
D: NA
DNA: TGTGCCAGCAGCTTAGTGGTCAGGGGAAGGTACGAGCAGTACTTC
CDR3: CASSLVVRGRYEQYF

length: 11
size: once
V: TRBV20-1
J: TRBJ2-7
D: NA
DNA: TGCAGTGCTAGAATCCCGTCAGGGCAGTACTTC
CDR3: CSARIPSGQYF

length: 11
size: NA
V: TRBV20-1
J: TRBJ2-7
D: NA
DNA: TGCAGTGCTAGGGCAGGGTCGTGGCAGTACTTC
CDR3: CSARAGSWQYF

length: 14
size: NA
V: TRBV5-6
J: TRBJ2-7
D: NA
DNA: TGTGCCAGGAAGTGTTTAGGGGAGGGGGACGAGCAGTACTTC
CDR3: CARKCLGEGDEQYF

length: 15
size: NA
V: TRBV5-4
J: TRBJ1-2
D: TRBD1
DNA: TGTGCCAGCAGCCCTACATCGGACAGGGTGGATGGCTACACCTTC
CDR3: CASSPTSDRVDGYTF